These 26 T cell receptor beta chains originate from one sample sequenced in a study of T cell repertoires in cytomegalovirus infection. Their cognate antigens are unknown. TCRdb fed the reads into MiXCR, producing one record per CDR3 protein. The profile shows 650,000 to 900,000 distinct CDR3 sequences, approximately 30% of them singletons. Sequencing used cultured CD8+ T cells from PBMCs, obtained from culture after CMV antigen stimulation. These receptors came from a human donor in good health (CMV status not recorded). Some clones in this sample may be carry-over from other donors' samples.

This clonotype was counted only a few times. The V and J genes are TRBV28 and TRBJ2-1; D remains unclear. CDR1 is MDHEN, CDR2 SYDVKM, per germline. V lost 2 bases and J 4 bases, leaving 9 bases between the germline ends. This CDR3 is built from 14 residues. The CDR3 DNA reads as TGTGCCAGCAGTTTAGTCGCAGCTTACAATGAGCAGTTCTTC. Protein sequence: CASSLVAAYNEQFF.

In this sample, this clonotype turned up once. The chain carries TRBV6-8 and TRBJ2-5; 8 nucleotides align to TRBD1. This CDR3 comprises 18 residues. V shed 5 bases, J shed 5 bases, and the junction held 19 bases outside the gene matches. The germline CDR1 and CDR2 sequences are MNHGY and SAAAGT. DNA of the CDR3: TGTGCCAGCAGTCCGCCCGAAGGGACAGGCGGGAAGGGGGAGACCCAGTACTTC. This sequence encodes CASSPPEGTGGKGETQYF.

This clonotype was observed a handful of times. The chain joins TRBV4-1 to TRBJ2-1; the D is unclear. With 0 bases removed from V and 2 bases from J, the gap between germline ends came to 8 bases. CDR3 length: 15 residues. Germline V gene data show CDR1 as MGHRA and CDR2 as YSYEKL. This CDR3 reads CASSQDLSAYNEQFF. As DNA, the CDR3 is TGCGCCAGCAGCCAAGATCTTTCTGCCTACAATGAGCAGTTCTTC.

This clonotype was detected ten times or more. The junction departs from germline at one end; a sequencing error may be responsible. J is TRBJ2-2 and V is TRBV7-7; 10 bases are shared with TRBD1. The CDR3 runs 17 residues. Germline-derived CDR1 and CDR2 are SSHAT and FNYEAQ (reference sequence). The CDR3 region has the DNA TGTGCTAGCAGCTTGGCCGGGACAGGGGCGGGCACCGGGGAGCTGTTTTTT. This translates into CASSLAGTGAGTGELFF.

This clonotype appeared a few times. This chain joins TRBV5-5 and TRBJ2-5; possible D gene TRBD1, 6 bases. The V and J ends lost 2 bases and 2 bases respectively, with 10 bases between them. CDR1 and CDR2 from the germline V gene are SGHKS and YYEKEE (reference sequence). The CDR3 is 14 amino acids. CDR3 in amino acids: CASSFRQAQETQYF. CDR3 coding DNA: TGTGCCAGCAGCTTCCGACAGGCGCAAGAGACCCAGTACTTC.

Only one count was recorded for this clonotype. The CDR3 spells CSVEEGFADTQYF. CDR3 in DNA: TGCAGCGTTGAAGAGGGTTTTGCAGATACGCAGTATTTT. This chain links TRBV29-1 with TRBJ2-3; D unresolved. Deletions cut 0 bases from V and 4 bases from J, with 8 bases between. The germline V gene encodes CDR1 SQVTM and CDR2 ANQGSEA. The CDR3 extends over 13 amino acids.

This clonotype was recorded a few times. Written as DNA, the CDR3 is TGTGCCATCAGTGAGTCAAAGGGGAGCTCCTACAATGAGCAGTTCTTC. As protein: CAISESKGSSYNEQFF. V gene TRBV10-3 combines with J gene TRBJ2-1, with D possibly being TRBD1 or TRBD2 (5 bases each). Germline V gene lookup returns CDR1 ENHRY and CDR2 SYGVKD. CDR3 length: 16 residues. Trimming took off 0 bases at V and 0 bases at J, with 9 bases between the two ends.

V usage is TRBV19 and J usage is TRBJ1-2; a possible D gene is TRBD1 (5 bases). The CDR3 runs to 15 residues. Germline CDR1 and CDR2: LNHDA and SQIVND (reference sequence). V was trimmed by 1 base and J by 7 bases, leaving 16 bases between them. This chain's CDR3 is CASSIAPGLSLGYTF. The DNA for the CDR3 is TGTGCCAGTAGTATAGCCCCGGGGCTAAGTCTTGGCTACACCTTC.

Notes on this clonotype: Germline is not matched at one junction end, which may reflect a read error. This chain uses TRBV4-1 with TRBJ2-1, with D maybe TRBD1 (5 bases). Per the germline V gene, CDR1 is MGHRA and CDR2 is YSYEKL. The CDR3 has 16 residues. In DNA, the CDR3 is TGCGCCAACAGCCCAGAGGCAGGGCGCTCCTACAATGAGCAGTTCTTC. Translation: CANSPEAGRSYNEQFF.

Comments on this clonotype: A much bigger clone sits one base away, suggesting this may be a read error. This sequence joins TRBV12-3 or TRBV12-4 and TRBJ1-4, with D perhaps matching TRBD1 (6 bases). The CDR3 extends over 16 amino acids. V lost 4 bases and J 4 bases, leaving 16 bases between the germline ends. The CDR3 reads CASSWTTGYLNEKLFF. DNA for the CDR3: TGTGCCAGCAGTTGGACTACAGGGTACCTTAATGAAAAACTGTTTTTT.

The rearrangement uses TRBV7-2 and TRBJ2-5, with 7 bases lining up with TRBD1. The germline gives CDR1 SGHTA, CDR2 FQGNSA. The J segment lost 4 bases and the V segment lost 5 bases, leaving 4 bases of the junction unmatched. The CDR3 consists of 13 residues. CDR3 sequence reads: CASSPGQIETQYF. The CDR3 nucleotides read TGTGCCAGCAGCCCGGGACAGATAGAGACCCAGTACTTC.

The gene calls are TRBV12-3 or TRBV12-4 and TRBJ2-7, with D perhaps given as TRBD1 or TRBD2 (5 bases each). This CDR3 contains 15 residues. V lost 5 bases and J 3 bases, leaving 17 bases between the germline ends. Here the CDR3 reads CASSPGPSSVYEQYV. The CDR3, as DNA: TGTGCCAGCAGTCCGGGACCCTCCTCGGTCTACGAGCAGTACGTC.

A few counts support this clonotype. The chain recombines TRBV7-8 with TRBJ1-2; D is unresolved. The V end was cut by 1 base, the J end by 2 bases, with 5 bases between. Per germline, CDR1 SGHVS and CDR2 FQNEAQ. This CDR3 contains 13 residues. DNA for the CDR3: TGTGCCAGCAGCTTAGAGGAGAACTATGGCTACACCTTC. Translated, it gives CASSLEENYGYTF.

The chain joins TRBV28 to TRBJ2-1, with TRBD1 as a possible D gene (5 bases). Germline CDR1 and CDR2: MDHEN and SYDVKM. This CDR3 is 16 amino acids long. The V end lost 8 bases, the J end lost 3 bases, and 20 bases lay between the germline ends. The CDR3 DNA sequence: TGTGCCAGCCTATCTAAGTGGCAGGGATTCTACAATGAGCAGTTCTTC. Its translation: CASLSKWQGFYNEQFF.

The rearrangement uses TRBV6-1 and TRBJ2-3, with TRBD2 identical over 8 bases. The CDR3 spans 15 residues. Germline assignment: CDR1 MNHNS and CDR2 SASEGT. Trimming removed 7 bases from V and 6 bases from J; junction bases left unmatched: 12. The CDR3 is CASKSTSGLADTQYF. The DNA of the CDR3 is TGTGCCAGCAAAAGCACTAGCGGTCTTGCGGATACGCAGTATTTT.

Remarks on this clonotype: Its ends do not fully match the called genes, so a read error is possible. As DNA, the CDR3 is TGTGCCAGCAGCCAGTGGGACAGGGCCGAGCAGTACTTC. As protein: CASSQWDRAEQYF. The chain recombines TRBV4-1 with TRBJ2-7, with TRBD1 identical over 9 bases. CDR1 and CDR2 (germline): MGHRA, YSYEKL. This CDR3 is built from 13 residues.

The V gene is TRBV5-1, the J gene TRBJ2-7; TRBD1 aligns across 9 bases. Trimming removed 4 bases from V and 3 bases from J; junction bases left unmatched: 14. The CDR3 runs to 17 residues. Germline CDR1 and CDR2: SGHRS and YFSETQ. CDR3 bases: TGCGCCAGCAGCCGGGGACAGGGACGGGATGGGCTCTACGAGCAGTACTTC. This gives the protein CASSRGQGRDGLYEQYF.

This clonotype was seen a handful of times. One end of the junction fails to match germline, which may point to a read error. The V gene is TRBV5-6, the J gene TRBJ2-5; the D is unclear. CDR1 and CDR2 (germline): SGHDT, YYEEEE. This CDR3 spans 12 amino acids. The CDR3 is CASSSGRQRPHF. As DNA, the CDR3 is TGTGCCAGCAGCTCGGGCCGGCAAAGACCTCACTTC.

This clonotype was seen just once. The genes are TRBV29-1 and TRBJ1-1; tentative D call: TRBD1 (6 bases). Germline V CDR1 and CDR2: SQVTM, ANQGSEA. The CDR3 extends over 12 amino acids. V lost 3 bases, J lost 4 bases, and 9 bases lay in between. The CDR3 is CSVDGGGTEAFF. The CDR3 coding sequence is TGCAGCGTTGACGGGGGCGGCACTGAAGCTTTCTTT.

In this sample, this clonotype turned up a few times. The chain is built from TRBV12-3 or TRBV12-4 and TRBJ1-2; 7 bases are a match to TRBD1. V lost 2 bases to trimming and J lost 1 base; unmatched junction nucleotides: 7. CDR3 length: 16 residues. The CDR3 DNA reads as TGTGCCAGCAGTTTAAGGAGGACAGGAGATAACTATGGCTACACCTTC. This sequence encodes CASSLRRTGDNYGYTF.

This clonotype occurred a few times. The J gene is TRBJ2-5, the V gene TRBV2; D is unclear. The germline V gene has CDR1 SNHLY and CDR2 FYNNEI. Between the trimmed V and J ends, which lost 8 bases and 0 bases, there was a span of 16 bases. The CDR3 sequence is 15 residues long. This CDR3 is CASAATTPYQETQYF. CDR3 DNA: TGTGCCAGCGCCGCCACAACACCGTACCAAGAGACCCAGTACTTC.

This clonotype was seen a single time. The chain joins TRBV9 to TRBJ2-3, with D perhaps being TRBD1 or TRBD2 (5 bases each). Trimming took 3 bases from V and 5 from J, leaving 13 bases between them. Germline V gives CDR1 SGDLS, CDR2 YYNGEE. CDR3 length: 14 residues. Here the CDR3 reads CASSGRGLRDTQYF. In nucleotides, the CDR3 is TGTGCCAGCAGCGGACGGGGCTTGAGAGATACGCAGTATTTT.

This clonotype has just a few counts. This chain connects TRBV7-9 to TRBJ2-3; 9 bases agree with TRBD2. With V trimmed by 5 bases and J by 2 bases, 8 bases remained unmatched. CDR3 length: 16 amino acids. Per germline, CDR1 SEHNR and CDR2 FQNEAQ (reference sequence). The DNA for the CDR3 is TGTGCCAGCAGCAACCCTAGCGGGGTCGACACAGATACGCAGTATTTT. The encoded protein is CASSNPSGVDTDTQYF.

This clonotype was observed a few times. V is TRBV15 and J is TRBJ1-6; perhaps TRBD1 as D (6 bases). V gave up 5 bases and J gave up 0 bases, with 23 bases separating them. The V gene's germline CDR1 is LNHNV and CDR2 YYDKDF (reference sequence). The CDR3 loop spans 20 amino acids. CDR3 in amino acids: CATSSSKGMDRSSYNSPLHF. The CDR3 bases are TGTGCCACCAGCTCCTCGAAAGGGATGGACAGAAGCTCCTATAATTCACCCCTCCACTTT. Full variable domain (missing parts from reference TRBV15 and TRBJ1-6): DAMVIQNPRYQVTQFGKPVTLSCSQTLNHNVMYWYQQKSSQAPKLLFHYYDKDFNNEADTPDNFQSRRPNTSFCFLDIRSPGLGDTAMYLCATSSSKGMDRSSYNSPLHFGNGTRLTVT.

The chain uses TRBV29-1 and TRBJ2-3; perhaps TRBD1 as D (6 bases). The CDR3 is made up of 14 amino acids. CDR1 is SQVTM, CDR2 ANQGSEA, per germline. V was cut by 6 bases and J by 2 bases, with 15 bases left in between. The DNA of the CDR3 is TGCAGCGTAGAGGACAGAAGCCTCACAGATACGCAGTATTTT. Translating it yields CSVEDRSLTDTQYF.

CDR3 sequence reads: CASSEGGYSGNTIYF. Here the CDR3 DNA reads TGTGCCAGCAGTGAGGGTGGTTACTCTGGAAACACCATATATTTT. The chain links TRBV6-1 to TRBJ1-3; no definite D call. The germline V gene has CDR1 MNHNS and CDR2 SASEGT. V lost 3 bases to trimming and J lost 0 bases, with 9 bases between them. CDR3 length equals 15 residues.